This entry features one TCR beta chain sequence. This sample was taken from a study of blood T cell repertoires in COVID-19. The CDR3 is 12 amino acids. Participant ages covered roughly 18 to 89 years across about two dozen US areas. Cohorts were based on clinical histories the participants reported. In the authors' workflow: Counts of nucleated cells, estimated from reference gene primer amplification, were obtained. This table comes from immunoSEQ multiplex PCR, and its TCRdb copy is limited to in-frame clones, with some not included. That table gives V, J and clone size, and the DNA gave D and trimming. The sample includes 130,000 to 150,000 clones, around nine tenths of them seen just once.

The chain has TRBV21-1 and TRBJ2-7; TRBD1, as called in the table, went unchecked against the DNA. TRBV21-1 is given as a pseudogene. The sequenced sample consisted of PBMCs or T cells enriched from blood (not recorded which). This TCR was recovered from a woman aged 25 to 39 with acute COVID-19. Here the CDR3 reads CASDSLSYEQYF. The CDR3 DNA reads as TGTGCCAGCGACAGCCTCTCCTACGAGCAGTACTTC.